Sequencing of this TCR beta chain was carried out in a study of identical twins. A note on this clonotype: Its specificity is not known.

Study observations and caveats: High-abundance cord blood beta clonotypes had fewer insertions; memory repertoires showed none. Not following the same donors, the study drew its conclusions from cross-sectional statistical analysis.

The J segment lost 3 bases and the V segment lost 4 bases, leaving 4 bases of the junction unmatched. The CDR3 extends over 15 amino acids. The germline V gene encodes CDR1 SGHTA and CDR2 FQGTGA. TCRdb used MiXCR to reprocess the 5' RACE reads, holding one entry per CDR3 protein. This sample has 600,000 to 850,000 distinct CDR3 sequences, with about 20% found just once. The sample was also reused in another study, on T cells expressing NK-cell markers. As that study records: Seven donors tested HCMV-seropositive and one tested seronegative among the eight sequenced. Over 5 donors showed dominant NKG2C+ clonotypes comprising roughly 1.0-7.5% of their CD8+ T cells.

The sample consisted of PBMCs. The TCR sequence derives from a woman aged 18-29 years in good health. The chain employs TRBV7-3 and TRBJ2-1; 9 bases match TRBD2. CDR3 in amino acids: CASSSLAGHYNEQFF. The CDR3 coding sequence is TGTGCCAGCAGCTCCCTAGCGGGGCACTACAATGAGCAGTTCTTC.